These T cell receptor beta chains were read from a single sample in a study of a mutant IDH1 vaccine in newly diagnosed glioma. Assay: immunoSEQ multiplex PCR; the TCRdb copy retains only in-frame clones and omits some. Counted here are around 37,000 clones, 75% to 85% occurring once; the ten biggest clones make up about 9.1%. Sequences were derived from PBMCs, sampled from a glioma patient treated with radiotherapy, temozolomide or both. Receptors originate from a man aged 35 to 55 with glioma. Some clones in this sample may be carry-over from other donors' samples. Each CDR3 is given with its conserved first and last residue. A D gene is named only where the DNA matches it firmly. Size is omitted from some rows. Given values are once, few, many or a class for expanded clones.

clone_size,v_call,d_call,j_call,cdr3_nt,cdr3_aa
NA,TRBV19,NA,TRBJ1-2,TGTGCCGCCGAACCGACAGGAACTTATGGCTACACCTTC,CAAEPTGTYGYTF
NA,TRBV4-1,NA,TRBJ1-4,TGCGCCAGCAGCCAAATGCAGGTTCGCGAAAAACTGTTTTTT,CASSQMQVREKLFF
NA,TRBV7-2,NA,TRBJ2-5,TGTGCCAGCAGCAGATTACGAGGCGGGGTGGGAGAGACCCAGTACTTC,CASSRLRGGVGETQYF
NA,TRBV15,NA,TRBJ1-1,TGTGCCACCAGCAGAGATGGGACGGGACCCTCGAACACTGAAGCTTTCTTT,CATSRDGTGPSNTEAFF
NA,TRBV2,NA,TRBJ1-5,TGTGCCAGCCAAGGGGAGTGGCAGCCCCAGCATTTT,CASQGEWQPQHF
NA,TRBV6-1,NA,TRBJ2-7,TGTGCCAGCAAACGGCAGGGTAGGGGTTACGAGCAGTACTTC,CASKRQGRGYEQYF
NA,TRBV27,NA,TRBJ1-5,TGTGCCAGCAGGTTTCGGGGGGCCCATCAGCCCCAGCATTTT,CASRFRGAHQPQHF
NA,TRBV19,NA,TRBJ2-7,TGTGCCAGTAGAAAAGATAGGGACGGCTCCTACGAGCAGTACTTC,CASRKDRDGSYEQYF
NA,TRBV7-9,NA,TRBJ1-6,TGTGCCAGCAGCTCAACTTCCGCCGGCCCTAATTCACCCCTCCACTTT,CASSSTSAGPNSPLHF
NA,TRBV4-1,TRBD1,TRBJ2-5,TGCGCCAGCAGCCGGGGACAGGGGGCTGGGTGGCAAGAGACCCAGTACTTC,CASSRGQGAGWQETQYF
NA,TRBV12-5,NA,TRBJ2-5,TGTGCTAGTGGCCCCGGGTCTCAAAAAGAGACCCAGTACTTC,CASGPGSQKETQYF
NA,TRBV28,NA,TRBJ1-1,TGTGCCAGCAGTGTCCCCCAGGGAGGGAACACTGAAGCTTTCTTT,CASSVPQGGNTEAFF
NA,TRBV27,NA,TRBJ2-5,TGTGCCAGCAGATCCCCGTACCCGGACCCAGCCGAGACCCAGTACTTC,CASRSPYPDPAETQYF
NA,TRBV20-1,NA,TRBJ1-1,TGCAGTGCTGGTGGGTGGACAGAAGCTTTCTTT,CSAGGWTEAFF
few,TRBV7-2,NA,TRBJ2-1,TGTGCCAGCACCCTCTTGGCGGGCGCGGAGCAGTTCTTC,CASTLLAGAEQFF
NA,TRBV19,NA,TRBJ2-7,TGTGCCAGTAGTATAAGCAGGGGCGACTACGAGCAGTACTTC,CASSISRGDYEQYF
NA,TRBV7-9,NA,TRBJ2-5,TGTGCCAGCAGCTTGGCGGGTACGCAAGAGACCCAGTACTTC,CASSLAGTQETQYF